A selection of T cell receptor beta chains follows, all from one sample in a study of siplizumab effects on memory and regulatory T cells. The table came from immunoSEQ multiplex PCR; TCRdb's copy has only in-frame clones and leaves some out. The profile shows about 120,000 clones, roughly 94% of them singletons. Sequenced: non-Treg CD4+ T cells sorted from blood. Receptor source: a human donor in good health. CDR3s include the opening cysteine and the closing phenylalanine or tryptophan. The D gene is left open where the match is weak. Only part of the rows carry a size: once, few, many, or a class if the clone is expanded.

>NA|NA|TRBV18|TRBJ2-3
TGTGCCAGCTCACCACGGGAGGCAGATACGCAGTATTTT
CASSPREADTQYF
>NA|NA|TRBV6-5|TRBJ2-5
TGTGCCAGCAGCTCGGCACCTTCCACCCAGTACTTC
CASSSAPSTQYF
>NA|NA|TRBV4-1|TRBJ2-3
TGCGCCAGCAGCCAAGCTAGCAGGATCACAGATACGCAGTATTTT
CASSQASRITDTQYF
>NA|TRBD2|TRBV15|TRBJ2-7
TGTGCCACCAGCTTAACTACTAGCGGGAGAGGCGAGCAGTACTTC
CATSLTTSGRGEQYF
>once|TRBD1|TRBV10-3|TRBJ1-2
TGTGCCATCACCGCTGGGACAGGGGTTAACTATGGCTACACCTTC
CAITAGTGVNYGYTF
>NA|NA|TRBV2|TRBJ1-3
TGTGCCAGCAGTGAAACCGGTCTCTCTGGAAACACCATATATTTT
CASSETGLSGNTIYF
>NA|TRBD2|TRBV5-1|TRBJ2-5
TGCGCCAGCAGCTTGGTACCTAGCGGGGGGCAAGAGACCCAGTACTTC
CASSLVPSGGQETQYF
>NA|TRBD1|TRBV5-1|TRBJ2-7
TGCGCCAGCAGCAGAACCCCCGGGACAGGGGGCGAGCAGTACTTC
CASSRTPGTGGEQYF
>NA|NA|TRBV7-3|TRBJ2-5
TGTGCCAGCAGCTTAGGACGGGCCGGCGAAACCCAGTACTTC
CASSLGRAGETQYF
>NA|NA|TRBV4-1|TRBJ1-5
TGCGCCAGCAGCCAAGGAACAGGTAGCAATCAGCCCCAGCATTTT
CASSQGTGSNQPQHF
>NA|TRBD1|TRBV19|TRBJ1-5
TGTGCCAGTAGTAGTCCGAGGGGAGGGGGCCTTGGGCAGCCCCAGCATTTT
CASSSPRGGGLGQPQHF
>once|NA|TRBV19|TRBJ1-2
TGTGCCAGTAGTACGCAGGGTACCTATGGCTACACCTTC
CASSTQGTYGYTF
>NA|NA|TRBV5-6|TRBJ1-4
TGTGCCAGCAGCTTTTACTCGGGTGAAAAACTGTTTTTT
CASSFYSGEKLFF
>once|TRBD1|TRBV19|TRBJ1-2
TGTGCCAGTAGGCCCGGGACAGGGTCTGGCTACACCTTC
CASRPGTGSGYTF
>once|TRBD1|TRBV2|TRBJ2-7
TGTGCCAGCAGTGGGACAGGGGGGCTACGCGAGCAGTACTTC
CASSGTGGLREQYF
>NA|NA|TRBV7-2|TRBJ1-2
TGTGCCAGCAGCTTGGGCCCGGGGGTTGGCTATGGCTACACCTTC
CASSLGPGVGYGYTF